The 24 T cell receptor beta chains listed next were all sequenced from one sample in a study of cytomegalovirus exposure and HLA in healthy donors. Researchers ran the PCR with 60 Vbeta and 13 Jbeta primers. The protocol was immunoSEQ multiplex PCR, while the TCRdb copy is restricted to in-frame clones and leaves out a portion. The sample holds approximately 130,000 clones, about 82% seen once. Sequencing was done on a sample of PBMCs. The receptors were sampled from a female donor in good health and CMV-seropositive.

The chain carries TRBV4-2 and TRBJ1-3, with D possibly matching TRBD1 (5 bases). Trimming stripped 4 bases from V and 4 bases from J, with 17 bases between. The CDR3 runs to 16 residues. Per germline, CDR1 LGHNA and CDR2 YNFKEQ. In DNA, the CDR3 is TGTGCCAGCAGCCTGGGGGAGGTGAGATCGGGAAACACCATATATTTT. Translating gives CASSLGEVRSGNTIYF.

The DNA of the CDR3 is TGTGCCAGCAGGGCGGGGGAGAAAGCTTTCTTT. Its translation: CASRAGEKAFF. This chain joins TRBV2 and TRBJ1-1; the D gene is possibly TRBD1 (5 bases). Germline lookup yields CDR1 SNHLY and CDR2 FYNNEI. The CDR3 consists of 11 residues. V lost 6 bases and J 9 bases, leaving 11 bases between the germline ends.

This clone was seen more than once but under ten times. The chain joins TRBV29-1 to TRBJ2-3; perhaps TRBD1 as D (5 bases). The CDR3 has 15 residues. Deletions cut 2 bases from V and 0 bases from J, with 12 bases between. CDR1 is SQVTM and CDR2 is ANQGSEA in the germline V gene. The CDR3 region is CSVELGAISTDTQYF. CDR3 nucleotides: TGCAGCGTTGAACTTGGGGCGATTAGCACAGATACGCAGTATTTT.

The chain is built from TRBV2 and TRBJ1-2, with D unresolved. The CDR3 runs 13 residues. Germline CDR1 is SNHLY and CDR2 is FYNNEI. The ends were cut back, 5 bases at V and 2 bases at J, with 9 bases in the middle. CDR3 DNA sequence: TGTGCCAGCAGTTTCACAGAAAACTATGGCTACACCTTC. Translated, it gives CASSFTENYGYTF.

V and J are TRBV5-1 and TRBJ1-2; D may be TRBD1 (6 bases). V dropped 4 bases and J dropped 5 bases, with 21 bases sitting between them. This CDR3 has 16 residues. The germline CDR1 and CDR2 sequences are SGHRS and YFSETQ. CDR3 sequence: CASSVQGAEIGYGYTF. Here the CDR3 DNA reads TGCGCCAGCAGCGTACAGGGAGCCGAAATTGGATATGGCTACACCTTC.

The V gene is TRBV5-4, the J gene TRBJ2-7; weak D call: TRBD1 (6 bases). With 4 bases removed from V and 2 bases from J, the gap between germline ends came to 10 bases. There are 13 residues in the CDR3. In germline, CDR1 is SGHNT, CDR2 YYREEE (reference sequence). CDR3 coding DNA: TGTGCCAGCAGCAGCCAGGGGACCTACGAGCAGTACTTC. Protein sequence: CASSSQGTYEQYF.

The V call is TRBV10-3, the J call TRBJ2-1, with 9 bases that match TRBD1. This CDR3 has 15 residues. The junction had 11 bases not matched to a gene; V was cut back by 6 bases and J by 8 bases. Germline loops: CDR1 ENHRY, CDR2 SYGVKD. The CDR3 loop reads CAISRDRVGFDEQFF. The CDR3 coding sequence is TGTGCCATCAGCAGGGACAGGGTAGGTTTCGATGAGCAGTTCTTC.

The V and J genes are TRBV28 and TRBJ2-7; 8 bases are a match to TRBD2. V was clipped by 7 bases and J by 5 bases; unmatched bases: 16. CDR3 length: 16 residues. Germline CDR1 MDHEN, CDR2 SYDVKM. The chain's CDR3 is CASTKLGAGGGNEQYF. CDR3 bases: TGTGCCAGCACTAAACTGGGGGCGGGGGGCGGAAACGAGCAGTACTTC.

The rearrangement links TRBV4-2 to TRBJ2-6, with TRBD1 matching 9 bases. CDR1 is LGHNA, CDR2 YNFKEQ, per germline. This CDR3 is 18 amino acids long. Trimming took 3 bases from V and 0 from J; bases not matched to a gene: 6. This CDR3 is CASSHRQGGNSGANVLTF. CDR3 nucleotides: TGTGCCAGCAGCCATCGACAGGGGGGGAACTCTGGGGCCAACGTCCTGACTTTC.

On this clone: One end of the junction fails to match germline, which may point to a read error. The V gene is TRBV7-9, the J gene TRBJ2-7, with D possibly TRBD2 on 6 matching bases. Germline CDR1 SEHNR, CDR2 FQNEAQ (reference sequence). This CDR3 is 13 amino acids long. The CDR3 reads CSSSPPGVNEQYF. The CDR3 DNA reads as TGTTCCAGCAGCCCCCCGGGGGTCAACGAGCAGTACTTC.

This clone was counted once. The gene calls are TRBV28 and TRBJ1-2, with D maybe TRBD1 (5 bases). Trimming took off 4 bases at V and 11 bases at J, with 17 bases between the two ends. Germline V gives CDR1 MDHEN, CDR2 SYDVKM. This CDR3 region has 13 residues. CDR3: CASSSPTGRGYTF. CDR3 bases: TGTGCCAGCAGTTCCCCTACGGGTAGGGGTTACACCTTC.

The chain joins TRBV11-3 to TRBJ2-7; the D gene is possibly TRBD2 (6 bases). The CDR3 sequence is 15 residues long. Germline CDR1 and CDR2: SGHNT and YENEEA. Trimming stripped 10 bases from V and 0 bases from J, with 19 bases between. The DNA of the CDR3 is TGTGCCATCAACGACGAGACTAGGTCCTCCTACGAGCAGTACTTC. It is translated as CAINDETRSSYEQYF. The full variable domain, in which reference TRBV11-3 and TRBJ2-7 provide the parts outside the CDR3, is EAGVVQSPRYKIIEKKQPVAFWCNPISGHNTLYWYLQNLGQGPELLIRYENEEAVDDSQLPKDRFSAERLKGVDSTLKIQPAELGDSAVYLCAINDETRSSYEQYFGPGTRLTVT.

The chain recombines TRBV7-3 with TRBJ1-1; D is perhaps TRBD1 (5 bases). The CDR3 has 14 residues. CDR1 and CDR2 from the germline V gene are SGHTA and FQGTGA. The V gene lost 1 base and the J gene lost 4 bases, with 10 bases spanning the gap. As DNA, the CDR3 is TGTGCCAGCAGCTTAATGGCGGGGACCACTGAAGCTTTCTTT. It yields the protein CASSLMAGTTEAFF.

In DNA, the CDR3 is TGTGCCAGTAGTGCCACTCCCGGGAGGGTCGACGAGCAGTACTTC. It yields the protein CASSATPGRVDEQYF. This chain connects TRBV19 to TRBJ2-7, with 8 bases fitting TRBD2. Germline-derived CDR1 and CDR2 are LNHDA and SQIVND (reference sequence). J was trimmed by 5 bases and V by 5 bases; bases with no gene match: 11. CDR3 size: 15 residues.

The rearrangement joins TRBV30 to TRBJ1-4; TRBD1 aligns across 9 bases. V lost 7 bases, J lost 7 bases, and 10 bases stayed unmatched. Germline assignment: CDR1 GTSNPN and CDR2 SVGIG (reference sequence). The CDR3 is 14 residues long. The CDR3 region is CALGTGTGSEKLFF. The CDR3 DNA follows: TGTGCCTTGGGGACCGGGACAGGGAGTGAAAAACTGTTTTTT.

The V call is TRBV4-1, the J call TRBJ2-5; TRBD2 matches 11 bases. This CDR3 contains 15 residues. J gave up 5 bases and V 3 bases, and 5 bases lay outside the gene matches. Germline CDR1 reads MGHRA; CDR2 reads YSYEKL. This chain's CDR3 is CASSHLAGGRETQYF. CDR3 coding DNA: TGCGCCAGCAGCCACCTAGCGGGAGGCAGGGAGACCCAGTACTTC.

This clone has just a few counts. The chain uses TRBV5-4 and TRBJ2-7; D is perhaps TRBD2 (5 bases). V was cut by 0 bases and J by 6 bases, with 10 bases left in between. This CDR3 is built from 13 residues. Germline V CDR1 and CDR2: SGHNT, YYREEE (reference sequence). CDR3 region: CASSLVPSPEQYF. CDR3 coding DNA: TGTGCCAGCAGCTTGGTTCCTAGCCCCGAGCAGTACTTC.

The chain combines TRBV6-5 with TRBJ2-1, with 8 bases matching TRBD2. The germline CDR1 and CDR2 sequences are MNHEY and SVGAGI. J was trimmed by 1 base and V by 5 bases; bases with no gene match: 4. The CDR3 length is 15 residues. CDR3 in DNA: TGTGCCAGCAGTATCTTAGCGGGGTCCTACAATGAGCAGTTCTTC. The encoded protein is CASSILAGSYNEQFF.

The chain links TRBV15 to TRBJ2-5, with D unclear. The CDR3 loop spans 12 amino acids. Germline V gene data show CDR1 as LNHNV and CDR2 as YYDKDF (reference sequence). Trimming took off 2 bases at V and 4 bases at J, with 5 bases between the two ends. CDR3 nucleotides: TGTGCCACCAGCAGACCCGGAGAGACCCAGTACTTC. Translating it yields CATSRPGETQYF.

This chain joins TRBV6-5 and TRBJ2-5; 9 bases line up with TRBD1. The J call is doubtful: the DNA matches TRBJ2-7 better. The germline V gene encodes CDR1 MNHEY and CDR2 SVGAGI. CDR3 length: 15 residues. CDR3 nucleotides: TGTGCCAGCATTCCGGGACAGGGAATTTCCTACGAGCAGTACTTC. This encodes CASIPGQGISYEQYF.

The genes are TRBV2 and TRBJ1-6; 7 nucleotides match TRBD1. Per germline, CDR1 SNHLY and CDR2 FYNNEI. Trimming removed 8 bases from V and 5 bases from J; junction bases left unmatched: 3. The CDR3 is 13 residues long. CDR3 in DNA: TGTGCCAGCGCGGGGACAGATAATTCACCCCTCCACTTT. Residues: CASAGTDNSPLHF.

The J gene is TRBJ2-3, the V gene TRBV13, with 8 bases that match TRBD2. Germline CDR1 is PRHDT and CDR2 is FYEKMQ (reference sequence). The CDR3 is 11 residues long. The V and J ends lost 8 bases and 11 bases, in that order; junction bases with no gene match: 6. Here the CDR3 DNA reads TGTGCCAGCGCCAACGCGGGGGGGCAGTATTTT. Translating it yields CASANAGGQYF.

This rearrangement joins TRBV7-8 to TRBJ2-1; maybe TRBD1 (6 bases). The CDR3 totals 16 residues. Looked up from germline, CDR1 is SGHVS and CDR2 is FQNEAQ. Between the trimmed V and J ends, which lost 7 bases and 4 bases, there was a span of 20 bases. CDR3 coding DNA: TGTGCCAGCATCCCCGCCCGGACAGTCGCATACAATGAGCAGTTCTTC. Residues: CASIPARTVAYNEQFF.

The rearrangement links TRBV18 to TRBJ2-1, with 7 bases aligning to TRBD1. Germline V lookup: CDR1 KGHSH, CDR2 LQKENI. V was pared by 6 bases and J by 5 bases, with 13 bases of the junction left unmatched. The CDR3 loop spans 16 amino acids. Here the CDR3 DNA reads TGTGCCAGCTCGTCGACAGGGTCTGGGGGACACAATGAGCAGTTCTTC. This codes for CASSSTGSGGHNEQFF.